This T cell receptor beta chain was documented in a study of blood T cell repertoires in COVID-19. Trimming shortened V by 4 bases and J by 5 bases, and 17 bases separated the two germline ends. The CDR3 is 14 amino acids. Germline lookup yields CDR1 SQVTM and CDR2 ANQGSEA. The protocol was immunoSEQ multiplex PCR, while the TCRdb copy is restricted to in-frame clones and leaves out a portion. The sample records approximately 300,000 clones, more than 75% being singletons. Participant-reported clinical history was the basis for cohort assignment. The sequence derives from a young woman who had recovered from COVID-19. V gene TRBV29-1 combines with J gene TRBJ1-1; the D is unclear. The sequenced sample consisted of PBMCs or T cells enriched from blood (not recorded which). CDR3 sequence reads: CSVVTPVEGTEAFF. The CDR3 DNA reads TGCAGCGTTGTTACGCCAGTAGAGGGAACTGAAGCTTTCTTT.